These 5 T cell receptor beta chains were sequenced from one sample in a study of T cell responses to AZD1222 COVID-19 vaccine. TCRdb keeps only in-frame clones here, not all; method: immunoSEQ multiplex PCR. The table lists some 120,000 clones, 93% of them singletons. The sample in question was peripheral blood, obtained on day 0 of AZD1222 vaccination. Every receptor here comes from an adult in good health.

The chain has TRBV7-9 and TRBJ2-3, with no clear D. Germline CDR1 and CDR2: SEHNR and FQNEAQ (reference sequence). The length of the CDR3 is 11 residues. The germline V and J ends were trimmed by 2 bases and 6 bases, with 3 bases remaining between them. The CDR3 loop is CASSLRDTQYF. CDR3 nucleotide sequence: TGTGCCAGCAGCTTAAGGGATACGCAGTATTTT.

The chain combines TRBV29-1 with TRBJ1-1; D is perhaps TRBD1 (6 bases). Per the germline V gene, CDR1 is SQVTM and CDR2 is ANQGSEA. The V gene lost 1 base and the J gene lost 5 bases, with 11 bases spanning the gap. The length of the CDR3 is 13 residues. CDR3 bases: TGCAGCGTTGAAGGATTCCAGGGGACTGAAGCTTTCTTT. Translating gives CSVEGFQGTEAFF.

A single count supports this clone. This chain connects TRBV5-1 to TRBJ2-3, with D perhaps matching TRBD1 or TRBD2 (5 bases each). The germline V gene encodes CDR1 SGHRS and CDR2 YFSETQ. The CDR3 has 14 amino acids. Trimming removed 0 bases from V and 0 bases from J, with 5 bases in between. The CDR3 reads CASSLGDSTDTQYF. DNA for the CDR3: TGCGCCAGCAGCTTGGGGGACAGCACAGATACGCAGTATTTT.

This clone was observed a single time. This chain links TRBV27 with TRBJ2-7; no reliable D call. There are 20 residues in the CDR3. Germline lookup yields CDR1 MNHEY and CDR2 SMNVEV (reference sequence). Trimming stripped 3 bases from V and 4 bases from J, with 31 bases between. The CDR3 spells CASSLIGPDTITPSNYEQYF. In DNA, the CDR3 is TGTGCCAGCAGTTTGATTGGCCCCGACACCATAACCCCCTCCAATTACGAGCAGTACTTC.

The chain has TRBV28 and TRBJ1-1; the match to TRBD1 covers 8 bases. This CDR3 has 14 residues. Germline V gene lookup returns CDR1 MDHEN and CDR2 SYDVKM. V was clipped by 5 bases and J by 6 bases; unmatched bases: 8. The CDR3 spells CASSRRTGRAEAFF. CDR3 in DNA: TGTGCCAGCAGTCGTCGGACAGGGCGGGCTGAAGCTTTCTTT.